This note documents a single TCR beta chain sequence. This CDR3 has 10 residues. V lost 3 bases, J lost 10 bases, and 6 bases lay in between. These data are taken from a study of early T cells in non-severe SARS-CoV-2 infection. Individual cDNA molecules received unique molecular identifiers during library preparation. Each CDR3 protein gets one entry after TCRdb re-called the 5' RACE reads with MiXCR. The data contain tens of thousands of distinct CDR3 sequences, roughly 12% of them singletons. This clonotype was obtained from an adult who was a healthcare worker with PCR-confirmed SARS-CoV-2 infection or an uninfected control (not recorded which). The sequencing sample was made of whole blood. The chain uses TRBV12-3 or TRBV12-4 and TRBJ1-1, with D unclear. The CDR3 DNA sequence: TGTGCCAGCAGTTTCGCAGTAGCTTTCTTT. It is translated as CASSFAVAFF.